The T cell receptor beta chain under discussion was sequenced for a study of response to subunit inactivated influenza vaccine. The study, taken as a whole, reports: Few additional T cells are recruited per seasonal influenza vaccination, authors suggested.

This clonotype was counted once. The antigen is not known. TCRdb passed the RT-PCR reads through MiXCR, listing each CDR3 protein once. The sample lists 530,000 or so distinct CDR3 sequences, approximately 14% occurring once. This CDR3 has 16 residues. The germline gives CDR1 SGHKS, CDR2 YYEKEE (reference sequence). Trimming pared 1 base from V and 8 bases from J, leaving 18 bases between. The origin of this receptor is a man between 50 and 59 years old who received an inactivated influenza vaccine. The starting material was PBMCs from blood, obtained 11 to 12 days after vaccination. The chain uses TRBV5-5 and TRBJ1-4, with a possible D match to TRBD1 (5 bases). DNA of the CDR3: TGTGCCAGCAGCTTGTTTTTCTCCAGGGTCGCAGAAAAACTGTTTTTT. It codes for CASSLFFSRVAEKLFF.